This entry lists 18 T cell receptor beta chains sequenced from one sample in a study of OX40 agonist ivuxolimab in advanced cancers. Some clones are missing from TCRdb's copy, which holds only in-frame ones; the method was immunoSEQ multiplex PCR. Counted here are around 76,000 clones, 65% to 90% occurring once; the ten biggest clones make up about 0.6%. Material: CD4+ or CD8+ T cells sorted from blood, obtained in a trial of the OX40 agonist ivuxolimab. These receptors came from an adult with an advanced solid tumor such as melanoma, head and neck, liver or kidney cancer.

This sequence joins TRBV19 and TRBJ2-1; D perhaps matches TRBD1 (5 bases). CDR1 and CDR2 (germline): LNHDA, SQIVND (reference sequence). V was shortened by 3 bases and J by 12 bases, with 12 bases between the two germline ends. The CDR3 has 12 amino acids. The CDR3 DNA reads TGTGCCAGTAGTATCGAAGGGGCTGGGCAGTTCTTC. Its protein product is CASSIEGAGQFF.

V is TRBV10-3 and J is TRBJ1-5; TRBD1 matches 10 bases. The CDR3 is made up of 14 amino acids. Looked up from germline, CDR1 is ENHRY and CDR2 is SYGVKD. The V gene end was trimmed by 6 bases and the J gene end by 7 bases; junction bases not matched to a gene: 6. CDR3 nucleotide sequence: TGTGCCATCAGGGCCGGGACAGGGGAACAGCCCCAGCATTTT. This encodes CAIRAGTGEQPQHF.

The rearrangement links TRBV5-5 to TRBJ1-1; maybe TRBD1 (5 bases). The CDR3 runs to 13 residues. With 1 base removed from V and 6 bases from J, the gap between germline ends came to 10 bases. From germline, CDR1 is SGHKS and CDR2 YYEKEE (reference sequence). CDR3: CASSLLQGPEAFF. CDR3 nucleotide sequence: TGTGCCAGCAGCTTGCTCCAGGGCCCTGAAGCTTTCTTT.

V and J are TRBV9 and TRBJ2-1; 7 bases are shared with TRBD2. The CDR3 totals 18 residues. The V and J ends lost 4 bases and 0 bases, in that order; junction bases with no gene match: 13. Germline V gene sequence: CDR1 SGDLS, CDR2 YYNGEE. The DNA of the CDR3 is TGTGCCAGCAGCACCCCCCTCGGGCGGGAGAGCTCCTACAATGAGCAGTTCTTC. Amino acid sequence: CASSTPLGRESSYNEQFF. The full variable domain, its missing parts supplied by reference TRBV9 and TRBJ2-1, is DSGVTQTPKHLITATGQRVTLRCSPRSGDLSVYWYQQSLDQGLQFLIQYYNGEERAKGNILERFSAQQFPDLHSELNLSSLELGDSALYFCASSTPLGRESSYNEQFFGPGTRLTVL.

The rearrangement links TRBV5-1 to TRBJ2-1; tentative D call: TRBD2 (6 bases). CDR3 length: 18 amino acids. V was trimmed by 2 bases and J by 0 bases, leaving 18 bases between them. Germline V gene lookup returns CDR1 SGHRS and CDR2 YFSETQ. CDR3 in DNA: TGCGCCAGCAGCTTTGGTCCCGTGCAGGGAGGCTCCTACAATGAGCAGTTCTTC. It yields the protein CASSFGPVQGGSYNEQFF.

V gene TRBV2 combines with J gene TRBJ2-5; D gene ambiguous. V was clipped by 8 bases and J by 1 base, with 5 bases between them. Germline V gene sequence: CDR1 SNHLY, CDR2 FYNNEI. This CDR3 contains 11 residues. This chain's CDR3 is CASGPQETQYF. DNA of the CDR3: TGTGCCAGCGGGCCCCAAGAGACCCAGTACTTC.

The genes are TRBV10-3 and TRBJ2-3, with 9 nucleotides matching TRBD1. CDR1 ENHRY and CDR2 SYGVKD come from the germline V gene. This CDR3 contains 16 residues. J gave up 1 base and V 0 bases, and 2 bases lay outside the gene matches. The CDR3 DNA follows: TGTGCCATCAGTGAGTCCCGGACAGGGGGCACAGATACGCAGTATTTT. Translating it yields CAISESRTGGTDTQYF.

CDR3 in amino acids: CASSFGGQDTEAFF. The CDR3 nucleotides are TGTGCCAGCAGCTTCGGGGGGCAGGACACTGAAGCTTTCTTT. The gene calls are TRBV7-9 and TRBJ1-1; D might be TRBD1 (6 bases). The length of the CDR3 is 14 residues. Germline V gene data show CDR1 as SEHNR and CDR2 as FQNEAQ (reference sequence). V lost 3 bases and J lost 3, with 11 bases in between.

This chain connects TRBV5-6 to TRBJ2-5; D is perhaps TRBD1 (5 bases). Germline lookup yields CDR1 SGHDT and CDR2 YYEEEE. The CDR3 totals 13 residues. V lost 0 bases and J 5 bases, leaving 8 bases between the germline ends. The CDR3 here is CASSLAGPETQYF. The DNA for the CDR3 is TGTGCCAGCAGCTTGGCAGGGCCGGAGACCCAGTACTTC.

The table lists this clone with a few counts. The CDR3 reads CASSLELAKNIQYF. DNA for the CDR3: TGTGCCAGCAGCTTAGAGCTAGCCAAAAACATTCAGTACTTC. The chain employs TRBV7-9 and TRBJ2-4, with D unclear. CDR1 and CDR2 (germline): SEHNR, FQNEAQ (reference sequence). The V gene lost 1 base and the J gene lost 0 bases, with 4 bases spanning the gap. The CDR3 spans 14 residues.

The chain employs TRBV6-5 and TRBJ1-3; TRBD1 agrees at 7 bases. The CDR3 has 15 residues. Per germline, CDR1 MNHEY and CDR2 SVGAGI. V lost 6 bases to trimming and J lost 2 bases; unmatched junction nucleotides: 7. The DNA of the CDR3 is TGTGCCAGCAGGCAGGGACAGCAAACTGGAAACACCATATATTTT. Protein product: CASRQGQQTGNTIYF.

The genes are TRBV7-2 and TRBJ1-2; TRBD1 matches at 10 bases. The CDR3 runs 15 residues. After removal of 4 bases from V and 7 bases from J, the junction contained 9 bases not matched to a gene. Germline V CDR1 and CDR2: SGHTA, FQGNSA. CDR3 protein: CASSSPGQGWGGYTF. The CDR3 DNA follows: TGTGCCAGCAGCTCGCCGGGACAGGGGTGGGGTGGCTACACCTTC.

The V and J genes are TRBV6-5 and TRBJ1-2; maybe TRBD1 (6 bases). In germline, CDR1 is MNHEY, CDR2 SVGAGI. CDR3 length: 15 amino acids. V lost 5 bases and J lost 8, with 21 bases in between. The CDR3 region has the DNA TGTGCCAGCAGTCAGACGGACAGTATTCCCCGGGGCTACACCTTC. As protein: CASSQTDSIPRGYTF.

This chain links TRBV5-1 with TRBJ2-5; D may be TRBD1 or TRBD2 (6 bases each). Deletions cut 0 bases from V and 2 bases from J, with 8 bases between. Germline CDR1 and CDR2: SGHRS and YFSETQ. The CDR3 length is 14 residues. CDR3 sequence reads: CASSLVGGQETQYF. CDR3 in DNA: TGCGCCAGCAGCTTGGTAGGGGGGCAAGAGACCCAGTACTTC.

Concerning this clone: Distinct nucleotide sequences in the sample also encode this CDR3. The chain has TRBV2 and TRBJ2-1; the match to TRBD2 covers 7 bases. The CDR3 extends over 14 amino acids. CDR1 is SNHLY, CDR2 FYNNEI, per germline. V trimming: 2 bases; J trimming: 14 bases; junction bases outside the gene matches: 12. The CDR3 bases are TGTGCCAGCAGTGAAAGGGCTAGTGGGGGGGTGGAGTTCTTC. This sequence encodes CASSERASGGVEFF.

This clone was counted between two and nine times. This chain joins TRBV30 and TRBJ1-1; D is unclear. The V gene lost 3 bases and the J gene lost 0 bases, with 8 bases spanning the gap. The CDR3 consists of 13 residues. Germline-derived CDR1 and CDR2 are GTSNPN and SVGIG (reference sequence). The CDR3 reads CAWRVSMNTEAFF. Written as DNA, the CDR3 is TGTGCCTGGAGGGTCAGCATGAACACTGAAGCTTTCTTT. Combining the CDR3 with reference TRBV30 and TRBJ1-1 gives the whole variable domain SQTIHQWPATLVQPVGSPLSLECTVEGTSNPNLYWYRQAAGRGLQLLFYSVGIGQISSEVPQNLSASRPQDRQFILSSKKLLLSDSGFYLCAWRVSMNTEAFFGQGTRLTVV.

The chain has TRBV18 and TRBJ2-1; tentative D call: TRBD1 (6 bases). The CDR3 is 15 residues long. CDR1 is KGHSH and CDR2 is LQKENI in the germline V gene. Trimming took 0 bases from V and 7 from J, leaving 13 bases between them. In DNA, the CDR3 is TGTGCCAGCTCACCACCGAAGGGGACAACGAATGAGCAGTTCTTC. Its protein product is CASSPPKGTTNEQFF.

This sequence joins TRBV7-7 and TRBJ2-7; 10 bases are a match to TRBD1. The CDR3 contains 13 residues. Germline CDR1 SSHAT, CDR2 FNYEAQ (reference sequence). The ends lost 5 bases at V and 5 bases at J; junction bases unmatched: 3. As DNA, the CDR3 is TGTGCCAGCAGCCGCGGGACAGGGGACGAGCAGTACTTC. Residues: CASSRGTGDEQYF.